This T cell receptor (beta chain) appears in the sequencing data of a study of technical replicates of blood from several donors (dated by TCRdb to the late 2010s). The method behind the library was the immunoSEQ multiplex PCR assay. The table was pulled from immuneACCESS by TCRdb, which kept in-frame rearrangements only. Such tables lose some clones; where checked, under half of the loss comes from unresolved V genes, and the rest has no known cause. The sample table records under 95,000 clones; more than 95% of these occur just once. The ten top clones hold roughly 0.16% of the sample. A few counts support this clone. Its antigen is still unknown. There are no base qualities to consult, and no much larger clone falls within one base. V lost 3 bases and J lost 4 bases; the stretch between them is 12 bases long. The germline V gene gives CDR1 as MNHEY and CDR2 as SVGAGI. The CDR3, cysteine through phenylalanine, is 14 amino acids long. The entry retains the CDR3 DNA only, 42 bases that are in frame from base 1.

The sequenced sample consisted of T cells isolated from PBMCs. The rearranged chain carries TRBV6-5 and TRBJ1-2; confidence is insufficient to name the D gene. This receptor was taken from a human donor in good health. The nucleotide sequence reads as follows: TGTGCCAGCAGTTATGATTTGGCATCCTATGGCTACACCTTC. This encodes CASSYDLASYGYTF.